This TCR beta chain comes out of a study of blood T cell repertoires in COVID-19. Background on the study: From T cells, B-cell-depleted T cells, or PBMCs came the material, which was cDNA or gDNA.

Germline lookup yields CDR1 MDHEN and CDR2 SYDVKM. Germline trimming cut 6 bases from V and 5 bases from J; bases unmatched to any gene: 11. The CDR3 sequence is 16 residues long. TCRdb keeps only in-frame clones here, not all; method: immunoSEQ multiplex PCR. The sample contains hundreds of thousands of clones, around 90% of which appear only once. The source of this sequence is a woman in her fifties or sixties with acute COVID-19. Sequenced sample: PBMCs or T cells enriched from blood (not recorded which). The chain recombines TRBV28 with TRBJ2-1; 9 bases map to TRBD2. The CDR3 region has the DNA TGTGCCAGCAGGGCGGGTAGCGGGAGCCCAAACAATGAGCAGTTCTTC. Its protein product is CASRAGSGSPNNEQFF.